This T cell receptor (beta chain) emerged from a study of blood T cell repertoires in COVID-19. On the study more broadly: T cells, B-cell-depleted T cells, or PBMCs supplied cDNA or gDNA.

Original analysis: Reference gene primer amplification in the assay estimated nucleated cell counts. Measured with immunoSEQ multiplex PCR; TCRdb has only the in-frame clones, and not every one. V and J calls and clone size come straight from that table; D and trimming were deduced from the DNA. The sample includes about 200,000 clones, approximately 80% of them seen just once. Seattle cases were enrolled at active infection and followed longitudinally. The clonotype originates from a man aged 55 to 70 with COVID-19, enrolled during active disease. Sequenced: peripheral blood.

CDR3 region: CASSFRLAGDYEQYF. The CDR3 DNA reads TGTGCCAGCAGCTTCCGTTTAGCGGGAGATTACGAGCAGTACTTC. The chain uses TRBV3-1 (or the pseudogene TRBV3-2) and TRBJ2-7, with 9 nucleotides matching TRBD2. CDR1 and CDR2 (germline): LGHDT, YNNKEL (reference sequence). This CDR3 has 15 residues. The ends lost 5 bases at V and 4 bases at J; junction bases unmatched: 9.